The rows below give T cell receptor beta chains drawn from one sample of a study of OX40 agonist ivuxolimab in advanced cancers. Profiled with immunoSEQ multiplex PCR; TCRdb holds only in-frame clones, not every one. In the table there are roughly 29,000 clones, 90% of which are singletons. Sequences were derived from CD4+ or CD8+ T cells sorted from blood, sampled in a trial of the OX40 agonist ivuxolimab. The receptor source for this set is an adult with an advanced solid tumor such as melanoma, head and neck, liver or kidney cancer. CDR3s include the opening cysteine and the closing phenylalanine or tryptophan. D genes are given only for firm matches. Clone size is given for some rows only: seen once, a few or many times, or a class if the clone is expanded.

TRBJ2-2	-	TRBV6-6	-	TGTGCCAGCAGCCCCCAGGGCCCGAACACCGGGGAGCTGTTTTTT	CASSPQGPNTGELFF
TRBJ2-7	-	TRBV2	-	TGTGCCAGCAGTGGACGCTACGAGCAGTACTTC	CASSGRYEQYF
TRBJ2-2	-	TRBV5-5	-	TGTGCCAGCAGCTTGAAAGGGTTAACTAACGCCGGGGAGCTGTTTTTT	CASSLKGLTNAGELFF
TRBJ2-1	TRBD2	TRBV27	-	TGTGCCAGCAGTTTAGGGGTAGCGGGAGGGCACAATGAGCAGTTCTTC	CASSLGVAGGHNEQFF
TRBJ2-1	-	TRBV2	-	TGTGCCAGCAGTGAACTGTTCTTC	CASSELFF
TRBJ2-5	TRBD2	TRBV27	-	TGTGCCAGCAGTTTATCCCCTCTAGCGGGAGATGGAGAGACCCAGTACTTC	CASSLSPLAGDGETQYF
TRBJ2-1	TRBD1	TRBV6-6	-	TGTGCCAGCAGGAGACAGGGGGCTTACAATGAGCAGTTCTTC	CASRRQGAYNEQFF
TRBJ2-7	TRBD2	TRBV18	-	TGTGCCAGCTCACCGGGTAGCGGGGTCTCCTACGAGCAGTACTTC	CASSPGSGVSYEQYF
TRBJ2-4	-	TRBV27	once	TGTGCCACCTTAGCCGCCAAAAACATTCAGTACTTC	CATLAAKNIQYF
TRBJ1-2	-	TRBV11-3	-	TGTGCCAGCAGCTTAACCCCAGCTAGTAACTATGGCTACACCTTC	CASSLTPASNYGYTF
TRBJ2-7	TRBD2	TRBV6-5	-	TGTGCCAGCAGTTACGGGACTAGCGGGAGTATCTACGAGCAGTACTTC	CASSYGTSGSIYEQYF
TRBJ2-4	-	TRBV7-8	-	TGTGCCAGCAGCTTAGGAGAGCTCTTCCCAGCCAAAAACATTCAGTACTTC	CASSLGELFPAKNIQYF
TRBJ2-3	-	TRBV9	-	TGTGCCAGCAGCGTAGCAACAGCCCCCGGCACAGATACGCAGTATTTT	CASSVATAPGTDTQYF
TRBJ2-3	TRBD2	TRBV7-9	-	TGTGCCAGCAGCTTAATGCGCGGGGGATACACAGATACGCAGTATTTT	CASSLMRGGYTDTQYF
TRBJ2-5	-	TRBV7-9	-	TGTGCCAGCAGCTCTTCTGTCTTTCAAGAGACCCAGTACTTC	CASSSSVFQETQYF
TRBJ2-7	TRBD2	TRBV12-5	-	TGTGCTAGTGGTTTGATCGGGACTAGCGGCTACGAGCAGTACTTC	CASGLIGTSGYEQYF
TRBJ2-7	-	TRBV5-1	-	TGCGCCAGCAGCCCGGACAGTACCTACGAGCAGTACTTC	CASSPDSTYEQYF
TRBJ1-4	-	TRBV4-3	-	TGCGCCAGCAGCCAGATGGGGGGGAGCGATGAAAAACTGTTTTTT	CASSQMGGSDEKLFF
TRBJ2-2	-	TRBV7-9	few	TGTGCCAGCAGCTCTTTGCGGGATGGCACCGGGGAGCTGTTTTTT	CASSSLRDGTGELFF
TRBJ2-7	TRBD1	TRBV4-3	-	TGCGCCAGCAGCCAAGAAAGAACAGGGGGCTACGAGCAGTACTTC	CASSQERTGGYEQYF
TRBJ2-3	TRBD2	TRBV7-7	-	TGTGCCAGCAGCGCCGGGACTAGCGGAGATACAGATACGCAGTATTTT	CASSAGTSGDTDTQYF
TRBJ2-7	TRBD1	TRBV7-9	-	TGTGCCAGCAGCTCCCCCGGGACAGGGTTTTACGAGCAGTACTTC	CASSSPGTGFYEQYF
TRBJ2-1	TRBD2	TRBV12-5	-	TGTGCTAGTGGTTTGGTACAGGGACTAGCGGGAAGTAATGAGCAGTTCTTC	CASGLVQGLAGSNEQFF
TRBJ2-7	TRBD1	TRBV7-9	-	TGTGCCAGCAGCTTCCGGGACAGGGATCCGTCCCTTGGCGAGCAGTACTTC	CASSFRDRDPSLGEQYF
TRBJ2-5	-	TRBV5-1	-	TGCGCCAGCAGCTTGAGGGGGGACAAAGAGACCCAGTACTTC	CASSLRGDKETQYF
TRBJ2-5	TRBD2	TRBV19	few	TGTGCCAGTAGTGGGACTGGCGGGACTACTTTAGTGGAGACCCAGTACTTC	CASSGTGGTTLVETQYF
TRBJ2-3	-	TRBV5-6	-	TGTGCCAGCAGCTTAGGGGCTAGTCAAGTTTCAGATACGCAGTATTTT	CASSLGASQVSDTQYF
TRBJ2-5	-	TRBV13	-	TGTGCCAGCAGCTCCCGGGACAACGGTGGGACCCAGTACTTC	CASSSRDNGGTQYF
TRBJ1-1	-	TRBV2	-	TGTGCCAGCCTTGGGGGGGATGAAACAGGGAACACTGAAGCTTTCTTT	CASLGGDETGNTEAFF
TRBJ2-2	-	TRBV7-9	-	TGTGCCAGCAGTAGTGGGGCCCGGGGCACCGGGGAGCTGTTTTTT	CASSSGARGTGELFF
TRBJ2-1	TRBD2	TRBV15	-	TGTGCCACCAGCAGAGGGACTAGCGGGATAGGGAATGAGCAGTTCTTC	CATSRGTSGIGNEQFF
TRBJ2-1	TRBD2	TRBV9	-	TGTGCCAGCAGCGTAGCGCGAGTAGCGGGAGGGCCCGTAGATGAGCAGTTCTTC	CASSVARVAGGPVDEQFF
TRBJ2-3	-	TRBV9	-	TGTGCCAGCAGCGTAAGAGACGGGACTGGCCTCACAGATACGCAGTATTTT	CASSVRDGTGLTDTQYF
TRBJ2-5	-	TRBV6-6	once	TGTGCCAGCAGCCACCTTGCTGAGACCCAGTACTTC	CASSHLAETQYF
TRBJ2-7	-	TRBV14	-	TGTGCCAGCAGCCAAGATAACGGAGGAAATTACGAGCAGTACTTC	CASSQDNGGNYEQYF
TRBJ2-7	-	TRBV7-6	-	TGTGCCAGCAGCTCCTCCCCCCGGGCCTCATCCTACGAGCAGTACTTC	CASSSSPRASSYEQYF
TRBJ2-7	-	TRBV10-3	few	TGTGCCATCAACGACTCGGGACCAGGAGGGGAGCAGTACTTC	CAINDSGPGGEQYF
TRBJ2-1	TRBD1	TRBV15	-	TGTGCCACCAGCCGTACAGGGGTTTCCTACAATGAGCAGTTCTTC	CATSRTGVSYNEQFF
TRBJ1-2	-	TRBV7-9	once	TGTGCCAGCAGCCAAGACTTGACAGTTAACTATGGCTACACCTTC	CASSQDLTVNYGYTF
TRBJ1-1	-	TRBV6-6	-	TGTGCCAGCAGTTACTGGGTGCAGGGAGGTGAAGCTTTCTTT	CASSYWVQGGEAFF
TRBJ2-2	TRBD1	TRBV5-4	-	TGTGCCAGCAGCTACCGGGACAGGGGAACCGGGGAGCTGTTTTTT	CASSYRDRGTGELFF
TRBJ2-3	-	TRBV6-5	once	TGTGCCAGCAGTATCGGGATTTTTGGGGATACGCAGTATTTT	CASSIGIFGDTQYF
TRBJ1-1	TRBD1	TRBV7-8	medium-sized	TGTGCCAGCAGCCCCCTCCGACAGGGGAACACTGAAGCTTTCTTT	CASSPLRQGNTEAFF
TRBJ2-1	-	TRBV15	-	TGTGCCACCAGCAGAGATCGCGGGACAGAATCCGATGAGGATGTTAATGAGCAGTTCTTC	CATSRDRGTESDEDVNEQFF
TRBJ2-7	-	TRBV29-1	-	TGCAGCGTTCGGGGACCCTCGGGGGGCCTAGATTCCCACGAGCAGTACTTC	CSVRGPSGGLDSHEQYF
TRBJ2-7	TRBD1	TRBV12-5	-	TGTGCTAGTGGCTCCGGGACAGGGCACTACGAGCAGTACTTC	CASGSGTGHYEQYF
TRBJ1-2	-	TRBV29-1	-	TGCAGCGTTGGGGGGGACGACTATGGCTACACCTTC	CSVGGDDYGYTF
TRBJ2-3	-	TRBV5-5	-	TGTGCCAGCAGCTTGGTGAGCGGCACAGATACGCAGTATTTT	CASSLVSGTDTQYF